The rows below give T cell receptor beta chains drawn from one sample of a study of T cell changes during pregnancy in multiple sclerosis. This table comes from immunoSEQ multiplex PCR, and its TCRdb copy is limited to in-frame clones, with some not included. The sample records 40,000 to 50,000 clones, about 90% being singletons. The sequenced sample was CD8+ T cells from peripheral blood mononuclear cells, obtained in the first trimester of pregnancy. The receptors derive from a female donor with multiple sclerosis, enrolled in a pregnancy study. The CDR3 runs from the conserved cysteine through the conserved F or W. Each record gives: CDR3 protein, CDR3 DNA, CDR3 length, D gene, clone size, J gene, V gene. D genes are given only for firm matches. Some rows have no size entry. The others give once, few or many, or a class for an expanded clone.

cdr3_aa: CASSDSEGATPYGYTF; cdr3_nt: TGTGCCAGCAGTGACTCCGAGGGGGCTACCCCCTATGGCTACACCTTC; cdr3_length: 16; d_call: TRBD1; clone_size: .; j_call: TRBJ1-2; v_call: TRBV6-4
cdr3_aa: CASGTGGPGEQYF; cdr3_nt: TGTGCCAGTGGGACGGGAGGGCCCGGCGAGCAGTACTTC; cdr3_length: 13; d_call: TRBD2; clone_size: .; j_call: TRBJ2-7; v_call: TRBV7-6
cdr3_aa: CASSTPQPSEDRGLDTQYF; cdr3_nt: TGTGCCAGTAGTACACCTCAGCCCTCCGAGGACAGGGGTCTAGATACGCAGTATTTT; cdr3_length: 19; d_call: TRBD1; clone_size: .; j_call: TRBJ2-3; v_call: TRBV19
cdr3_aa: CASTLSNYGYTF; cdr3_nt: TGTGCCAGCACCTTGTCGAACTATGGCTACACCTTC; cdr3_length: 12; d_call: .; clone_size: .; j_call: TRBJ1-2; v_call: TRBV6-1
cdr3_aa: CASKETGVDEQFF; cdr3_nt: TGTGCCAGCAAGGAAACAGGGGTAGATGAGCAGTTCTTC; cdr3_length: 13; d_call: TRBD1; clone_size: .; j_call: TRBJ2-1; v_call: TRBV6-1
cdr3_aa: CASSQLAGEQFF; cdr3_nt: TGTGCCAGCAGCCAACTAGCGGGAGAGCAGTTCTTC; cdr3_length: 12; d_call: TRBD2; clone_size: .; j_call: TRBJ2-1; v_call: TRBV14
cdr3_aa: CASSGEGPYNEQFF; cdr3_nt: TGTGCCAGCAGCGGAGAGGGTCCTTACAATGAGCAGTTCTTC; cdr3_length: 14; d_call: .; clone_size: .; j_call: TRBJ2-1; v_call: TRBV9
cdr3_aa: CASSQDGVLAGSTDTQYF; cdr3_nt: TGCGCCAGCAGCCAAGATGGGGTACTAGCGGGTAGCACAGATACGCAGTATTTT; cdr3_length: 18; d_call: TRBD2; clone_size: once; j_call: TRBJ2-3; v_call: TRBV4-3
cdr3_aa: CASSELGTSGTTDTQYF; cdr3_nt: TGCGCCAGCAGTGAATTGGGGACTAGCGGGACCACAGATACGCAGTATTTT; cdr3_length: 17; d_call: TRBD2; clone_size: .; j_call: TRBJ2-3; v_call: TRBV10-1
cdr3_aa: CAWSAGFGGYGYTF; cdr3_nt: TGTGCCTGGAGCGCAGGGTTCGGGGGCTATGGCTACACCTTC; cdr3_length: 14; d_call: .; clone_size: .; j_call: TRBJ1-2; v_call: TRBV30
cdr3_aa: CASSPGGTHEQYF; cdr3_nt: TGTGCCAGCTCACCGGGAGGGACCCACGAGCAGTACTTC; cdr3_length: 13; d_call: TRBD2; clone_size: once; j_call: TRBJ2-7; v_call: TRBV18
cdr3_aa: CASSPGRDSYEQYF; cdr3_nt: TGTGCCAGCAGCCCTGGCAGGGACTCCTACGAGCAGTACTTC; cdr3_length: 14; d_call: .; clone_size: .; j_call: TRBJ2-7; v_call: TRBV21-1
cdr3_aa: CSVEADRGYNEQFF; cdr3_nt: TGCAGCGTTGAGGCGGACAGGGGTTACAATGAGCAGTTCTTC; cdr3_length: 14; d_call: TRBD1; clone_size: .; j_call: TRBJ2-1; v_call: TRBV29-1
cdr3_aa: CASSLGIRGVPEAFF; cdr3_nt: TGCGCCAGCAGCTTGGGTATCAGGGGTGTCCCTGAAGCTTTCTTT; cdr3_length: 15; d_call: .; clone_size: .; j_call: TRBJ1-1; v_call: TRBV5-1
cdr3_aa: CASSDRGSYEQYF; cdr3_nt: TGTGCCAGCAGTGACAGGGGTTCCTACGAGCAGTACTTC; cdr3_length: 13; d_call: .; clone_size: .; j_call: TRBJ2-7; v_call: TRBV25-1
cdr3_aa: CASSESSGIRQGRIGKLFF; cdr3_nt: TGTGCCAGCAGCGAGAGCTCTGGGATACGACAGGGAAGGATCGGAAAACTGTTTTTT; cdr3_length: 19; d_call: TRBD1; clone_size: .; j_call: TRBJ1-4; v_call: TRBV9
cdr3_aa: CASSFRGGAIDTQYF; cdr3_nt: TGTGCCAGCAGCTTTCGCGGGGGGGCTATAGATACGCAGTATTTT; cdr3_length: 15; d_call: TRBD2; clone_size: .; j_call: TRBJ2-3; v_call: TRBV7-2
cdr3_aa: CASLSGDYGYTF; cdr3_nt: TGTGCCAGCCTTAGCGGGGACTATGGCTACACCTTC; cdr3_length: 12; d_call: .; clone_size: few; j_call: TRBJ1-2; v_call: TRBV2
cdr3_aa: CASSGQITDTQYF; cdr3_nt: TGTGCCAGCAGTGGACAGATCACAGATACGCAGTATTTT; cdr3_length: 13; d_call: .; clone_size: .; j_call: TRBJ2-3; v_call: TRBV7-3
cdr3_aa: CAISEESSGINYEQYF; cdr3_nt: TGTGCCATCAGTGAGGAATCTAGCGGGATTAATTACGAGCAGTACTTC; cdr3_length: 16; d_call: TRBD2; clone_size: once; j_call: TRBJ2-7; v_call: TRBV10-3